The 28 T cell receptor beta chains listed next were all sequenced from one sample in a study of regulatory T cells in long-lasting Graves disease. Assembly of TCR beta libraries relied on iRepertoire HTBI primers together with Arm-PCR of CDR3 regions. From the multiplex PCR reads, TCRdb called clonotypes with MiXCR, one entry per CDR3 protein. The table records some 460,000 distinct CDR3 sequences, 15% to 20% of them present only once. The time point is: newly diagnosed GD, antithyroid drugs for less than 3 months. Following extraction of RNA from PBMCs, that RNA was used to make the TCR library. This same sample was also part of a study on T cells in Graves' hyperthyroidism and ophthalmopathy.

Sequencing was performed on peripheral blood mononuclear cells (PBMCs), taken at new diagnosis, from a patient treated with antithyroid drugs. The receptors stem from a man aged 40-49 years with Graves disease.

This clonotype has a handful of counts. A much larger clone sits a single nucleotide away, making a read error possible. The chain carries TRBV6-1 and TRBJ2-5; 10 nucleotides line up with TRBD1. The V and J ends lost 6 bases and 5 bases, in that order; junction bases with no gene match: 9. The CDR3 consists of 15 residues. Germline CDR1 and CDR2: MNHNS and SASEGT. CDR3 nucleotides: TGTGCCAGCAGGACAGGGGGCGGAAGGGGGGAGACCCAGTACTTC. This codes for CASRTGGGRGETQYF.

This clonotype was counted at least ten times. The chain links TRBV28 to TRBJ2-6; D gene ambiguous. Per germline, CDR1 MDHEN and CDR2 SYDVKM. The CDR3 contains 16 residues. Trimming removed 5 bases from V and 0 bases from J, with 11 bases in between. The CDR3, as DNA: TGTGCCAGCAGTCCCCAGCAGCACTCTGGGGCCAACGTCCTGACTTTC. This codes for CASSPQQHSGANVLTF.

This clonotype showed up many times. The rearrangement links TRBV28 to TRBJ2-1; TRBD2 matches at 8 bases. The V gene end was trimmed by 7 bases and the J gene end by 0 bases; junction bases not matched to a gene: 8. The CDR3 totals 16 residues. CDR1 and CDR2 (germline): MDHEN, SYDVKM. The CDR3 loop reads CASKRPGTSSYNEQFF. For the CDR3, the DNA is TGTGCCAGCAAAAGACCGGGGACTAGCTCCTACAATGAGCAGTTCTTC.

The sample holds many counts of this clonotype. The chain joins TRBV5-1 to TRBJ2-7; 7 nucleotides match TRBD1. This CDR3 is 15 amino acids long. The V gene end was trimmed by 3 bases and the J gene end by 5 bases; junction bases not matched to a gene: 11. Germline CDR1 reads SGHRS; CDR2 reads YFSETQ. CDR3 DNA: TGCGCCAGCAGCTCGAGACAGGGAGAAGGAAACGAGCAGTACTTC. Encoded protein: CASSSRQGEGNEQYF.

This clonotype has ten or more counts. This rearrangement joins TRBV11-2 to TRBJ2-3, with D possibly being TRBD1 (5 bases). The V end lost 4 bases, the J end lost 0 bases, and 20 bases lay between the germline ends. The CDR3 loop spans 18 amino acids. Germline V lookup: CDR1 SGHAT, CDR2 FQNNGV. CDR3 in DNA: TGTGCCAGCAGCTCAAAACCCCGCAGGGTTCATAGCACAGATACGCAGTATTTT. Its protein is CASSSKPRRVHSTDTQYF.

There are a few counts of this clonotype. V and J are TRBV19 and TRBJ2-2; TRBD2 matches 14 bases. V shed 5 bases, J shed 4 bases, and the junction held 9 bases outside the gene matches. The CDR3 is 18 amino acids. CDR1 LNHDA and CDR2 SQIVND come from the germline V gene (reference sequence). CDR3 loop: CASSPTSGRASPTGELFF. CDR3 nucleotide sequence: TGTGCCAGTAGTCCGACTAGCGGGAGGGCCTCGCCCACCGGGGAGCTGTTTTTT.

The gene calls are TRBV7-8 and TRBJ2-6, with D possibly matching TRBD2 (5 bases). Trimming pared 0 bases from V and 2 bases from J, leaving 5 bases between. Germline V gene sequence: CDR1 SGHVS, CDR2 FQNEAQ. This CDR3 contains 15 residues. In DNA, the CDR3 is TGTGCCAGCAGCTTAGCGCGGGCTGGGGCCAACGTCCTGACTTTC. Translated, it gives CASSLARAGANVLTF. Based on the CDR3 plus reference TRBV7-8 and TRBJ2-6, the full variable domain is GAGVSQSPRYKVAKRGQDVALRCDPISGHVSLFWYQQALGQGPEFLTYFQNEAQLDKSGLPSDRFFAERPEGSVSTLKIQRTQQEDSAVYLCASSLARAGANVLTFGAGSRLTVL.

The table lists this clonotype with many counts. The chain has TRBV28 and TRBJ2-7, with D hard to call. Trimming took off 1 base at V and 2 bases at J, with 9 bases between the two ends. This CDR3 spans 14 amino acids. Germline V gives CDR1 MDHEN, CDR2 SYDVKM. CDR3 nucleotide sequence: TGTGCCAGCAGTTTATTTCCAGGTCCCTACGAGCAGTACTTC. It translates to CASSLFPGPYEQYF.

Details on this clonotype: This may arise from a read error, as a much more abundant clone is one base away. The chain couples TRBV30 to TRBJ2-4, with D perhaps given as TRBD1 or TRBD2 (5 bases each). V shed 0 bases and J shed 13 bases, with 19 bases lying between them. Germline V gene sequence: CDR1 GTSNPN, CDR2 SVGIG (reference sequence). The CDR3 covers 14 residues. CDR3 DNA: TGTGCCTGGAGTGTATGGGGGACCATCCATGAGCAGTACTTC. Translated: CAWSVWGTIHEQYF.

This clonotype was recorded a few times. The chain has TRBV19 and TRBJ2-1, with 9 nucleotides matching TRBD1. This CDR3 contains 17 residues. V lost 4 bases and J lost 0; bases outside the gene matches: 7. The germline gives CDR1 LNHDA, CDR2 SQIVND (reference sequence). The CDR3 bases are TGTGCCAGTAGTAAGATTGCGGGACAGGGCTCCTACAATGAGCAGTTCTTC. Encoded protein: CASSKIAGQGSYNEQFF.

This clonotype was observed at least ten times. The chain combines TRBV2 with TRBJ1-5; 7 bases agree with TRBD1. The CDR3 consists of 16 residues. J lost 0 bases, V lost 5 bases, and 7 bases had no gene match. Germline-derived CDR1 and CDR2 are SNHLY and FYNNEI. The CDR3 here is CASSPDRAHSNQPQHF. DNA of the CDR3: TGTGCCAGCAGTCCCGACAGGGCCCATAGCAATCAGCCCCAGCATTTT.

This clonotype was detected ten times or more. The chain employs TRBV12-3 or TRBV12-4 and TRBJ2-7; 7 bases line up with TRBD2. With V trimmed by 5 bases and J by 0 bases, 4 bases remained unmatched. The CDR3 loop spans 14 amino acids. CDR3 DNA: TGTGCCAGCAGTGCACTAGCGTCCTCCTACGAGCAGTACTTC. Protein product: CASSALASSYEQYF.

In its sample, this clonotype was seen many times. V and J are TRBV2 and TRBJ2-3; D may be TRBD2 (5 bases). The CDR3 runs 15 residues. V was shortened by 9 bases and J by 2 bases, with 18 bases between the two germline ends. Germline V CDR1 and CDR2: SNHLY, FYNNEI. The CDR3 nucleotides read TGTGCCAGAAGAGGGCCTAACCAAAACACAGATACGCAGTATTTT. Its protein product is CARRGPNQNTDTQYF.

The chain recombines TRBV7-3 with TRBJ1-1; tentative D call: TRBD1 (5 bases). This CDR3 contains 13 residues. Trimming shortened V by 0 bases and J by 7 bases, and 9 bases separated the two germline ends. Germline V lookup: CDR1 SGHTA, CDR2 FQGTGA. The CDR3 coding sequence is TGTGCCAGCAGCTTAACGCCAGGGTTTGAAGCTTTCTTT. It translates to CASSLTPGFEAFF.

The V and J genes are TRBV6-2 or TRBV6-3 and TRBJ2-1; maybe TRBD2 (6 bases). The ends were cut back, 4 bases at V and 2 bases at J, with 15 bases in the middle. Germline CDR1 is MNHEY and CDR2 is SVGEGT. This CDR3 region has 16 residues. CDR3 sequence (DNA): TGTGCCAGCAGTTCCCTCGGGAGTCTCCCCTACAATGAGCAGTTCTTC. This sequence encodes CASSSLGSLPYNEQFF.

This clonotype was picked up many times. The chain combines TRBV20-1 with TRBJ1-5; weak D call: TRBD1 (6 bases). Germline V gene lookup returns CDR1 DFQATT and CDR2 SNEGSKA (reference sequence). The V end was cut by 3 bases, the J end by 1 base, with 13 bases between. There are 15 residues in the CDR3. CDR3 DNA: TGCAGTGCTAGTGGGGGGCGAAGGAGCAATCAGCCCCAGCATTTT. Translating gives CSASGGRRSNQPQHF.

This clonotype was detected ten times or more. The J gene is TRBJ1-3, the V gene TRBV12-3 or TRBV12-4, with a tentative D call TRBD1 (6 bases). The germline V and J ends were trimmed by 4 bases and 3 bases, with 16 bases remaining between them. This CDR3 is 16 amino acids long. CDR3 nucleotides: TGTGCCAGCAGTTCCACGGGGGGCCAATTTGGAAACACCATATATTTT. Protein: CASSSTGGQFGNTIYF.

This chain joins TRBV20-1 and TRBJ1-2, with TRBD1 matching over 7 bases. Germline CDR1 DFQATT, CDR2 SNEGSKA (reference sequence). Germline trimming cut 3 bases from V and 4 bases from J; bases unmatched to any gene: 5. The CDR3 totals 13 residues. CDR3 loop: CSARTGLGYGYTF. The CDR3 nucleotides read TGCAGTGCTAGGACAGGGCTCGGCTATGGCTACACCTTC.

This clonotype was counted many times. V usage is TRBV7-3 and J usage is TRBJ2-5; TRBD2 matches at 7 bases. Germline trimming cut 5 bases from V and 4 bases from J; bases unmatched to any gene: 4. The length of the CDR3 is 13 residues. Germline CDR1 is SGHTA and CDR2 is FQGTGA. The CDR3 loop reads CASSRLAGETQYF. CDR3 DNA sequence: TGTGCCAGCAGCCGGTTAGCGGGAGAGACCCAGTACTTC.

This clonotype was seen ten or more times. The V gene is TRBV2, the J gene TRBJ1-5, with 9 bases fitting TRBD1. Germline V gives CDR1 SNHLY, CDR2 FYNNEI. The CDR3 is made up of 14 amino acids. With V trimmed by 4 bases and J by 4 bases, 2 bases remained unmatched. CDR3 nucleotide sequence: TGTGCCAGCAGTGGGGACAGGGTTAATCAGCCCCAGCATTTT. Residues: CASSGDRVNQPQHF.

The table lists this clonotype with many counts. V is TRBV29-1 and J is TRBJ2-1, with 9 nucleotides matching TRBD1. CDR1 SQVTM and CDR2 ANQGSEA come from the germline V gene. This CDR3 contains 17 residues. V shed 1 base and J 1 base; nucleotides not matched to a gene: 8. The CDR3, as DNA: TGCAGCGTTGAAGGGTCCGGGACAGGGTTGTCCTACAATGAGCAGTTCTTC. This encodes CSVEGSGTGLSYNEQFF.

This clonotype showed up many times. The rearrangement uses TRBV20-1 and TRBJ2-7; TRBD1 aligns across 8 bases. V lost 1 base, J lost 0 bases, and 2 bases stayed unmatched. Germline assignment: CDR1 DFQATT and CDR2 SNEGSKA (reference sequence). The CDR3 is 14 amino acids. CDR3 amino acids: CSARGTGSSYEQYF. CDR3 in DNA: TGCAGTGCTAGAGGGACAGGGAGCTCCTACGAGCAGTACTTC.

The chain is built from TRBV29-1 and TRBJ2-5; 10 bases agree with TRBD2. The germline V gene has CDR1 SQVTM and CDR2 ANQGSEA. V lost 7 bases, J lost 5 bases, and 13 bases stayed unmatched. This CDR3 spans 15 amino acids. This CDR3 reads CSAVPTSGPGETQYF. CDR3 DNA: TGCAGCGCGGTCCCGACTAGCGGGCCTGGGGAGACCCAGTACTTC.

There are a few counts of this clonotype. This rearrangement joins TRBV13 to TRBJ2-7; perhaps TRBD2 as D (6 bases). Trimming stripped 0 bases from V and 0 bases from J, with 12 bases between. The CDR3 runs 16 residues. Per the germline V gene, CDR1 is PRHDT and CDR2 is FYEKMQ (reference sequence). CDR3 amino acids: CASSLGGRDSSYEQYF. The CDR3 DNA reads as TGTGCCAGCAGCTTAGGGGGCCGGGACTCCTCCTACGAGCAGTACTTC.

The CDR3 nucleotides are TGTGCCAGCAGTGAAGCGGGCAGGGGCGCCGGGGAGCTGTTTTTT. It codes for CASSEAGRGAGELFF. J is TRBJ2-2 and V is TRBV6-2 or TRBV6-3; D assignment may be TRBD1 or TRBD2 (6 bases each). CDR3 length: 15 amino acids. The ends were cut back, 5 bases at V and 6 bases at J, with 16 bases in the middle. CDR1 and CDR2 (germline): MNHEY, SVGEGT.

Points on this clonotype: It may be a read error: a sequence one base away is much more abundant. This chain uses TRBV11-1 with TRBJ2-2; no definite D call. CDR3 size: 11 residues. V dropped 8 bases and J dropped 4 bases, with 5 bases sitting between them. CDR1 and CDR2 from the germline V gene are SGHAT and FQDESV (reference sequence). The CDR3: CASGRTGELFF. The CDR3 DNA follows: TGTGCCAGCGGCCGCACCGGGGAGCTGTTTTTT. The full variable domain, with the rest looked up from reference TRBV11-1 and TRBJ2-2, is EAEVAQSPRYKITEKSQAVAFWCDPISGHATLYWYRQILGQGPELLVQFQDESVVDDSQLPKDRFSAERLKGVDSTLKIQPAELGDSAMYLCASGRTGELFFGEGSRLTVL.

This clonotype was counted many times. This chain uses TRBV6-2 or TRBV6-3 with TRBJ2-2; D remains ambiguous. In germline, CDR1 is MNHEY, CDR2 SVGEGT. The CDR3 runs 12 residues. V shed 2 bases and J shed 4 bases, with 2 bases lying between them. CDR3 bases: TGTGCCAGCAGTTACGGCACCGGGGAGCTGTTTTTT. This codes for CASSYGTGELFF.

This clonotype was seen repeatedly, ten times or more. This sequence joins TRBV5-1 and TRBJ1-3; perhaps TRBD1 as D (5 bases). This CDR3 comprises 15 residues. Germline CDR1 SGHRS, CDR2 YFSETQ. Trimming pared 4 bases from V and 0 bases from J, leaving 11 bases between. The CDR3 DNA is TGCGCCAGCAGCCCCGGGACTGTCTCTGGAAACACCATATATTTT. Amino acid sequence: CASSPGTVSGNTIYF.